This T cell receptor (beta chain) was documented in a study of blood T cell repertoires in COVID-19. At the level of the study: Both acute and convalescent COVID-19 samples were obtained from the United States, Italy and Spain. PBMCs, B-cell-depleted T cells, or T cells were the source of the cDNA or gDNA that made up the material.

Germline loops: CDR1 MNHEY, CDR2 SMNVEV (reference sequence). This CDR3 has 15 residues. The V gene lost 5 bases and the J gene lost 0 bases, with 13 bases spanning the gap. Profiling relied on immunoSEQ multiplex PCR, and the TCRdb table lists in-frame clones only, not all of them. The table records about 74,000 clones, about four fifths of them present only once. The origin of this receptor is a man aged 65-85 years with acute or convalescent COVID-19. V is TRBV27 and J is TRBJ2-5, with D tentatively TRBD2 (5 bases). The source material was peripheral blood. This chain's CDR3 is CASSPHLEDQETQYF. The DNA for the CDR3 is TGTGCCAGCAGTCCCCATTTGGAGGACCAAGAGACCCAGTACTTC.